This T cell receptor beta chain is drawn from a study of control samples from healthy donors and cancer patients. Sequencing was performed with immunoSEQ multiplex PCR; in TCRdb, only in-frame clones are kept and a portion is missing. Of around 130,000 clones listed, roughly 90% were seen once; the top ten hold almost 40%. CDR3 length equals 14 residues. CDR1 ENHRY and CDR2 SYGVKD come from the germline V gene. V shed 8 bases and J shed 2 bases, with 12 bases lying between them. Sequencing was carried out using blood. This sequence joins TRBV10-3 and TRBJ2-2, with a possible D match to TRBD1 (6 bases). The clonotype was recovered from a man between 45 and 60 years old in good health. The CDR3 DNA reads as TGTGCCATCGAGGCAGGGGCAAACACCGGGGAGCTGTTTTTT. Encoded protein: CAIEAGANTGELFF.